The clone carrying this TCR beta chain was counted at least ten times. The source of the sample is a study of neurological immune-mediated disorders. TCRdb reanalysed the 5' RACE reads using MiXCR and keeps one entry per CDR3 protein. The sample has about 31,000 distinct CDR3 sequences, over 3.5% seen once. V dropped 1 base and J dropped 3; count of bases not matched to a gene: 5. The CDR3 spans 14 residues. Germline V gives CDR1 DFQATT, CDR2 SNEGSKA (reference sequence). The T cells used for sorted libraries numbered around 1 million, either CD4+ or CD8+. The TCR comes from a woman between 40 and 50 years old in good health. The chain has TRBV20-1 and TRBJ1-2; 7 nucleotides line up with TRBD1. The source material was CD4+ T cells from blood. DNA for the CDR3: TGCAGTGCTAGAGTACAGGGGTTTGACTATGGCTACACCTTC. Protein product: CSARVQGFDYGYTF.